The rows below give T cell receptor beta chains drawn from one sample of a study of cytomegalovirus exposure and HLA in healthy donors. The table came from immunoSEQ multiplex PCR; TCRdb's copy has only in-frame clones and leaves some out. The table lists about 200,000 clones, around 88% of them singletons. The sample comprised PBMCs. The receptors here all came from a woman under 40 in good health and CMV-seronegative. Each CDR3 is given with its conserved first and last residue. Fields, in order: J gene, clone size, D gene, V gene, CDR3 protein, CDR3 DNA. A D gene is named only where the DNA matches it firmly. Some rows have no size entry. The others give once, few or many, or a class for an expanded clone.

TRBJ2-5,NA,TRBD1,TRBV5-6,CASSRTGDKTQYF,TGTGCCAGCAGCCGGACAGGTGATAAGACCCAGTACTTC
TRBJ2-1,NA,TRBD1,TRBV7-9,CASSLPDRGNEQFF,TGTGCCAGCAGCCTGCCCGACAGGGGCAATGAGCAGTTCTTC
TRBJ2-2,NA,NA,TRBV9,CASSVGQDLSGELFF,TGTGCCAGCAGCGTAGGACAAGATTTGTCCGGGGAGCTGTTTTTT
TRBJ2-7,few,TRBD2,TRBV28,CASTGGTSGRGEQYF,TGTGCCAGCACCGGTGGGACTAGCGGGAGGGGCGAGCAGTACTTC
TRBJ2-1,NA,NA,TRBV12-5,CASGSDVDGRINEQFF,TGTGCTAGTGGTTCAGACGTTGACGGGAGAATAAATGAGCAGTTCTTC
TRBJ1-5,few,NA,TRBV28,CASSTGDQPQHF,TGTGCCAGCAGCACCGGGGATCAGCCCCAGCATTTT
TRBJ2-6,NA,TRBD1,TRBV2,CASRRHRGSGANVLTF,TGTGCCAGCAGACGTCACAGGGGCTCTGGGGCCAACGTCCTGACTTTC
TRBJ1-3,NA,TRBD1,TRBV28,CASSPGQTHSGNTIYF,TGTGCCAGCAGTCCGGGACAGACGCACTCTGGAAACACCATATATTTT
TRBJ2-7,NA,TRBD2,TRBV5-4,CASSSGGLAAYYEQYF,TGTGCCAGCAGTTCAGGTGGTCTAGCGGCGTACTACGAGCAGTACTTC
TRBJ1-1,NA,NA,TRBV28,CASSFQGREAFF,TGTGCCAGCAGTTTTCAGGGCCGAGAAGCTTTCTTT
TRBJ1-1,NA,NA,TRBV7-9,CASSQIAGARAFF,TGTGCCAGCAGTCAGATTGCAGGGGCGCGAGCTTTCTTT
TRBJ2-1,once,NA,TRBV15,CATSRDSGPYNEQFF,TGTGCCACCAGCAGAGATTCAGGGCCCTACAATGAGCAGTTCTTC
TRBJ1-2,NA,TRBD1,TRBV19,CASKRDRGLSGYGYTF,TGTGCCAGTAAGAGGGACAGGGGGCTTAGTGGCTATGGCTACACCTTC
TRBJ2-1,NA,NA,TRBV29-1,CSARTSLPADEQFF,TGCAGCGCCCGAACTAGTCTCCCGGCCGATGAGCAGTTCTTC
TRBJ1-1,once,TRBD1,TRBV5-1,CASSVTGYTEAFF,TGCGCCAGCAGCGTGACAGGGTACACTGAAGCTTTCTTT
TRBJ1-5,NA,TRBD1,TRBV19,CASSAGTGGGQPQHF,TGTGCCAGTAGTGCGGGGACAGGGGGTGGTCAGCCCCAGCATTTT
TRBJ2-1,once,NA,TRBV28,CASSLGTGGHEQFF,TGTGCCAGCAGTTTGGGTACGGGGGGCCATGAGCAGTTCTTC
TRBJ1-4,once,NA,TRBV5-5,CASSLAVGDEKLFF,TGTGCCAGCAGCTTGGCGGTGGGAGATGAAAAACTGTTTTTT
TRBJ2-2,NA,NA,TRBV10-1,CASSGGHTGELFF,TGCGCCAGCAGTGGGGGGCACACCGGGGAGCTGTTTTTT
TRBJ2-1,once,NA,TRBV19,CASSSVRRGYGNEQFF,TGTGCCAGTAGTAGTGTTCGTCGAGGTTACGGGAATGAGCAGTTCTTC
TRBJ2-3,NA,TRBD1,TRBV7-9,CASSSTGAAGDTQYF,TGTGCCAGCAGCTCGACAGGGGCCGCGGGAGATACGCAGTATTTT
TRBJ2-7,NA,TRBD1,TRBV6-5,CASRQGQVYEQYF,TGTGCCAGCAGACAGGGACAGGTCTACGAGCAGTACTTC
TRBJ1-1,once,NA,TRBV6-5,CASSYASGTVGTEAFF,TGTGCCAGCAGTTACGCAAGCGGGACGGTGGGGACTGAAGCTTTCTTT
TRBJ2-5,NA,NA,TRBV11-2,CASSLDRVQETQYF,TGTGCCAGCAGCTTAGACCGGGTCCAAGAGACCCAGTACTTC
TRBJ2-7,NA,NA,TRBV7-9,CASSLDTEGYEQYF,TGTGCCAGCAGCTTGGACACGGAGGGCTACGAGCAGTACTTC
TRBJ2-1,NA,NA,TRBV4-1,CASRGLADIYNEQFF,TGCGCCAGCAGGGGACTGGCGGACATTTACAATGAGCAGTTCTTC
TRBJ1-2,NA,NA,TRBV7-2,CASSPYRGTFYGYTF,TGTGCCAGCAGCCCATACCGCGGGACCTTCTATGGCTACACCTTC
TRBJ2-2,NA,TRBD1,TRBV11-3,CASSTGTVTGELFF,TGTGCCAGCAGCACAGGGACAGTCACCGGGGAGCTGTTTTTT
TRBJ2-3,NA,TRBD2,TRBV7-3,CASSKAGGVLGTQYF,TGTGCCAGCAGCAAAGCGGGGGGGGTCCTTGGGACGCAGTATTTT
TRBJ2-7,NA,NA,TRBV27,CASVGQSYEQYF,TGTGCCAGCGTTGGGCAGTCATACGAGCAGTACTTC
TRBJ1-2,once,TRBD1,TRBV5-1,CASSPKGGTGYGYTF,TGCGCCAGCAGCCCCAAAGGTGGGACAGGGTATGGCTACACCTTC
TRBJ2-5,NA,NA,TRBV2,CASSEAGLSQETQYF,TGTGCCAGCAGTGAAGCCGGACTCAGCCAAGAGACCCAGTACTTC
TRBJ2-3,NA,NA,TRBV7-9,CASSFSSSRDTQYF,TGTGCCAGCAGCTTTTCGTCTAGCAGGGATACGCAGTATTTT
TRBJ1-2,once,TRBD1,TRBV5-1,CASSRGQGAEGYTF,TGCGCCAGCAGCCGGGGACAGGGGGCCGAGGGCTACACCTTC
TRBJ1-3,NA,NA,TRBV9,CASSGVGVSSGNTIYF,TGTGCCAGCAGCGGCGTTGGAGTCTCTTCTGGAAACACCATATATTTT
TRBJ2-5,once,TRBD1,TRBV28,CASTPRGTGARETQYF,TGTGCCAGCACCCCCAGGGGGACAGGGGCGAGGGAGACCCAGTACTTC
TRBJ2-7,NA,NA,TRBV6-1,CASSERTDSYEQYF,TGTGCCAGCAGTGAAAGGACGGACTCCTACGAGCAGTACTTC
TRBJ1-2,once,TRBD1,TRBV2,CANKKGTAHGYTF,TGTGCCAACAAAAAAGGGACAGCCCATGGCTACACCTTC
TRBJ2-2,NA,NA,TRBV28,CATHSMDTGELFF,TGTGCCACCCATTCTATGGACACCGGGGAGCTGTTTTTT
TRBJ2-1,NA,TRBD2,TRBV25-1,CATRTSGSPYNEQFF,TGTGCCACCCGGACTAGCGGGTCCCCCTACAATGAGCAGTTCTTC
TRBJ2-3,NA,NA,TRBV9,CASSRLGSTDTQYF,TGTGCCAGCAGCAGACTAGGTAGCACAGATACGCAGTATTTT
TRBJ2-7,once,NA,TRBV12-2,CASRLARGPTYEQYF,TGTGCAAGTCGCTTAGCCAGAGGGCCAACCTACGAGCAGTACTTC
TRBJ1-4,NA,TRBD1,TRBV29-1,CSARDRADNEKLFF,TGCAGCGCCCGAGACAGGGCAGATAATGAAAAACTGTTTTTT
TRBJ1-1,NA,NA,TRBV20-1,CSANQGSEAFF,TGCAGTGCCAACCAGGGCTCGGAAGCTTTCTTT
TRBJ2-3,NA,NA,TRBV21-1,CASSNGEERGGEGRDTQYF,TGTGCCAGCAGCAATGGGGAAGAGCGGGGGGGAGAAGGGCGAGATACGCAGTATTTT
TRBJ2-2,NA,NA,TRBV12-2,CASRLAPGQGYTLNTGELFF,TGTGCAAGTCGCTTAGCGCCGGGACAGGGCTATACCTTGAACACCGGGGAGCTGTTTTTT
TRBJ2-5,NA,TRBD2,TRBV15,CATSRAGGGWETQYF,TGTGCCACCAGCAGGGCGGGGGGGGGCTGGGAGACCCAGTACTTC